This T cell receptor beta chain was profiled in a study of cytomegalovirus exposure and HLA in healthy donors. The CDR3 is 16 residues long. J was trimmed by 1 base and V by 0 bases; bases with no gene match: 6. CDR1 and CDR2 from the germline V gene are SGHAT and FQNNGV. Data came from immunoSEQ multiplex PCR; TCRdb stores just in-frame clones and leaves some out. The sample yields about 63,000 clones, approximately 88% seen once. Study-wide results and caveats: As confirmed in vitro, three CMV-associated chains were specific for CMV antigens. A list of approximately 160 TCR beta chains associated with cytomegalovirus was given.

On this clone itself: Its antigen is not identified.

The clonotype comes from a woman between 18 and 30 years old in good health and CMV-seronegative. The sample taken for sequencing was PBMCs. The chain uses TRBV11-2 and TRBJ2-7; 7 nucleotides align to TRBD2. DNA of the CDR3: TGTGCCAGCAGCTTAGATGGGGGGGGGAGATCCTACGAGCAGTACTTC. It codes for CASSLDGGGRSYEQYF.